This T cell receptor (beta chain) was found in a study of T cell responses to AZD1222 COVID-19 vaccine (dated by TCRdb to 2020 to 2022). With regard to the full study: TCR sequencing was performed for some 250 trial participants, of whom 207 were given two doses of AZD1222 and some 26 were given two doses of MenACWY control vaccine. Trial participants were enrolled by age into 18-55, 56-69 and 70-plus year subgroups, with around 150, 28 and 57 TCR-sequenced participants respectively.

The sample's time point, from its label and the paper: about 28 days (+/-7) after the second vaccine dose. AZD1222 recipients given second doses at about 4 weeks or at about 12 weeks were pooled, since spike-specific TCR depth and breadth were not found to differ between the two schedules. Vaccinee samples were obtained from the UK trials COV001 and COV002, which included a single-blind randomized controlled phase 2/3 trial of AZD1222 (ChAdOx1 nCoV-19) in healthy adults. For TCRbeta chain sequencing, PBMC samples were collected from trial participants at day 0 and at day 28 after the second dose. On this clone itself: No cognate antigen has been identified for it. Within one base of it there is no much larger clone, and no base qualities were kept.

The CDR3 regions of human TCRbeta chains were analyzed by immunosequencing. Per the original workflow: Repertoire TCRs were matched against a reference library of SARS-CoV-2-specific TCRs generated with the MIRA antigen-specificity platform. Breadth meant the fraction of unique TCRs that were SARS-CoV-2-associated, whereas depth meant the fraction of total T cells that were SARS-CoV-2-associated. Using the MIRA data, each spike-specific TCR was assigned both to the spike region to which the TCR was reactive and to a CD4 or CD8 class. Log10-transformed breadth and depth values were compared by one-way ANOVA with Sidak's multiple comparisons tests. This immuneACCESS table, as held by TCRdb, lists in-frame sequences with V and J called but not all clones. Of the missing ones, under half trace to an unresolved V gene in checked studies; the others have no known cause. From that table come the V and J calls and clone size; the DNA was used to work out D and trimming. The sample yields 95,000 to 100,000 clones; roughly 86% were counted once. The ten largest clonotypes hold roughly 10% of the sample.

What the research found in general, with its limitations: Because no day 14 peak-response samples were available, the repertoires could be characterized only after the peak T cell response. After two AZD1222 doses, spike-specific TCR breadth and depth were significantly higher than at day 0 and than in MenACWY recipients. Participants were mostly white British, with more females than males. The authors suggested clonal diversity may have been underestimated. Only five or six AZD1222 recipients were SARS-CoV-2 seropositive at baseline, limiting conclusions about previously exposed vaccinees. The vaccine-associated CD4 TCRs covered the entire spike protein, and the dominant responses fell in regions 160-218 and 743-854. The 56-69-year group was small, and its depth increase did not reach significance, likely because of low power. Nearly half of unique spike-specific TCRs reportedly recognized epitopes outside regions mutated in the B.1.351 and B.1.1.7 variants.

The germline V gene (reference sequence) supplies CDR1 MNHEY and CDR2 SMNVEV. Trimming removed 0 bases from V and 6 bases from J; the gene matches leave 4 bases unexplained. The CDR3 starts with the cysteine, ends with the phenylalanine, and has 15 residues. The only DNA kept is the CDR3, 45 bases in frame from the first base. This specimen was peripheral blood, taken 28 days after the second AZD1222 dose. This receptor was obtained from an adult who received the AZD1222 COVID-19 vaccine. The sequence links TRBV27 to TRBJ2-7; TRBD2 agrees with 11 junctional bases. The sequenced DNA is TGTGCCAGCAGTTTATCGGTAGCGGGGGGGCCCGAGCAGTACTTC. Its coded protein is CASSLSVAGGPEQYF.